Listed below are T cell receptor beta chains from one sample, sequenced in a study of T cells expressing NK-cell markers. Each CDR3 protein gets one entry in TCRdb, which reprocessed the 5' RACE reads and gives no DNA. The table lists about 460,000 distinct CDR3 sequences. The sample was blood T cells: a sorted CD56 or NKG2C T cell subset, CD4+ or CD8+ T cells, or bulk PBMC T cells (not recorded which). Receptors originate from a woman aged 50 to 60 in good health. The CDR3 runs from the conserved cysteine through the conserved F or W.

j_call v_call cdr3_aa
TRBJ2-5 TRBV9 CASSANLGIEETQYF
TRBJ1-1 TRBV14 CASSQDPGRNTEAFF
TRBJ2-1 TRBV5-1 CASRIALTGSNEQFF
TRBJ2-7 TRBV29-1 CSVRTGASGEQYF
TRBJ2-3 TRBV20-1 CSADSRQSDTQYF
TRBJ2-3 TRBV3-1 CASTLGGPSAPMAQYF
TRBJ2-7 TRBV9 CASSVAGSGPGAEQYF
TRBJ2-1 TRBV4-1 CASSRDTDSSDSSYNEQFF
TRBJ2-1 TRBV7-9 CASSSTQAGEYNEQFF
TRBJ2-5 TRBV3-1 CASSQGRIQETQYF
TRBJ2-1 TRBV7-2 CASSLIPGLAYNEQFF
TRBJ2-7 TRBV20-1 CSAFEPASRLEQYF
TRBJ2-7 TRBV29-1 CSVEGTSEIRYEQYF
TRBJ2-2 TRBV7-2 CASRAAGANTGELFF
TRBJ1-1 TRBV20-1 CSARDRSDWRPKAFF
TRBJ1-1 TRBV27 CASLRGIGTEAFF
TRBJ1-5 TRBV21-1 CASSKWGKGQAYSNQPQHF
TRBJ2-3 TRBV25-1 CASSVRGIQREVRLYF
TRBJ1-5 TRBV4-1 CASSQDLKGSHLSNQPQHF
TRBJ2-3 TRBV29-1 CSVSLGRPTSTDTQYF
TRBJ2-1 TRBV29-1 CSAQMARGAQFF
TRBJ2-3 TRBV20-1 CSGGQGTDTQYF
TRBJ2-1 TRBV6-5 CASSRPPSGSGYEQFF
TRBJ2-5 TRBV5-6 CASTFIGGSVLETQYF
TRBJ2-1 TRBV15 CATSRVSGASNEQFF
TRBJ1-5 TRBV20-1 CSARARGRGVGNQPQHF
TRBJ2-1 TRBV24-1 CATSDPVAGSSYNEQFF
TRBJ1-1 TRBV7-9 CASSARQTLRTEAFF
TRBJ1-4 TRBV7-2 CASSRGPTGTNEKLFF
TRBJ1-4 TRBV28 CASSLTTNEKLFF
TRBJ2-1 TRBV11-3 CASSFDGRDNEQFF